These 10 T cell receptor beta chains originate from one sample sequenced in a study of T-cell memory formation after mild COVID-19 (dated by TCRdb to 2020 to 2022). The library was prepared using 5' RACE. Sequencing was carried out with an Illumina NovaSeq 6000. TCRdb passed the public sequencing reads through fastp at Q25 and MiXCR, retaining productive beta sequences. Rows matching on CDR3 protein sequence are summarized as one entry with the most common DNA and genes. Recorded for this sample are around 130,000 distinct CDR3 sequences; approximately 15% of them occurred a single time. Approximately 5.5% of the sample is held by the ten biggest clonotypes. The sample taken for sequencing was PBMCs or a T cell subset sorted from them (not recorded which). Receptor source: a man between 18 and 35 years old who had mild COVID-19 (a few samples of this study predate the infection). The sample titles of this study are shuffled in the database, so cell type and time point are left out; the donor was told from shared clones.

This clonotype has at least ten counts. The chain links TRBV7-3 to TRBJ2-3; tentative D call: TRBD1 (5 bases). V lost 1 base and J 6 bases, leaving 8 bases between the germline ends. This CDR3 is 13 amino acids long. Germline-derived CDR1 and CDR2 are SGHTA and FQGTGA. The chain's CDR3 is CASSLSRGDTQYF. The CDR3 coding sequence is TGTGCCAGCAGCTTAAGTAGGGGCGATACGCAGTATTTT.

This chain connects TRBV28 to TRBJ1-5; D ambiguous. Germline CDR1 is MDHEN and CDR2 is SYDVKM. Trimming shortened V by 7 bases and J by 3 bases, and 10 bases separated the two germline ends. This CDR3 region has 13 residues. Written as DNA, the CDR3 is TGTGCCAGCAAGGGCCCAGTCAATCAGCCCCAGCATTTT. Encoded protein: CASKGPVNQPQHF.

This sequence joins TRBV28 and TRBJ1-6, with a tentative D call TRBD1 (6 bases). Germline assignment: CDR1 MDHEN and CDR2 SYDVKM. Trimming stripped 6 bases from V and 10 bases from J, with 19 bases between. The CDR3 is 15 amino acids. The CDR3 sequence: CASSPRLTGYSPLHF. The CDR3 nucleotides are TGTGCCAGCAGCCCCCGGCTTACAGGGTACTCACCCCTCCACTTT.

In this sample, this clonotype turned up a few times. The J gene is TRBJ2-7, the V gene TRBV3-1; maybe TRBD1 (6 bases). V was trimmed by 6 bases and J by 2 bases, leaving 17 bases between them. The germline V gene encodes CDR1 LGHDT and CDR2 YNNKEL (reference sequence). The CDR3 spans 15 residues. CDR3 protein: CASSRVQGAPYEQYF. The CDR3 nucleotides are TGTGCCAGCAGTCGAGTACAGGGAGCCCCCTACGAGCAGTACTTC.

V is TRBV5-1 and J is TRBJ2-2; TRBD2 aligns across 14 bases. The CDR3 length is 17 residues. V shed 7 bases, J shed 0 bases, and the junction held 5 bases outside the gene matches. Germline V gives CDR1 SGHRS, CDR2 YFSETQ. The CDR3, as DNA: TGCGCCAGCCGCCGGACTAGCGGGGGGACGAACACCGGGGAGCTGTTTTTT. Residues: CASRRTSGGTNTGELFF.

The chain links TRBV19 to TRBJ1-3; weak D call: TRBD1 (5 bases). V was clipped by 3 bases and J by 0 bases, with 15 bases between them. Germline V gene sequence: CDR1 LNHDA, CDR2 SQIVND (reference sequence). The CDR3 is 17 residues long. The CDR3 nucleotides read TGTGCCAGTAGTATCGTGGGGCGGATCTTCTCTGGAAACACCATATATTTT. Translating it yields CASSIVGRIFSGNTIYF.

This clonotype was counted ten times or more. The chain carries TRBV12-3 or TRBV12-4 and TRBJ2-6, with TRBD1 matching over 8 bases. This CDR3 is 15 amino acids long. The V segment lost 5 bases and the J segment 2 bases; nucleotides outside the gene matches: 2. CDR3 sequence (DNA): TGTGCCAGCAGTCCGGACAGGGCTGGGGCCAACGTCCTGACTTTC. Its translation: CASSPDRAGANVLTF.

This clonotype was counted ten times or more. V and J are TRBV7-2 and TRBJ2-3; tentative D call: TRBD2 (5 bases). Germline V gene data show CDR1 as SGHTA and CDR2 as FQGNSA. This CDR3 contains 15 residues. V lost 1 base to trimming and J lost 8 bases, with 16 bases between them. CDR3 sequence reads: CASSLGVEARGTQYF. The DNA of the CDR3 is TGTGCCAGCAGCTTAGGTGTAGAGGCTCGGGGTACGCAGTATTTT.

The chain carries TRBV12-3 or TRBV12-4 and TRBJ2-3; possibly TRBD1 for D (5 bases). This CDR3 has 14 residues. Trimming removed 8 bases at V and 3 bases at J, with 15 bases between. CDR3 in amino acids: CASFPREGTDTQYF. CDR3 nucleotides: TGTGCCAGCTTTCCCAGGGAAGGGACAGATACGCAGTATTTT.

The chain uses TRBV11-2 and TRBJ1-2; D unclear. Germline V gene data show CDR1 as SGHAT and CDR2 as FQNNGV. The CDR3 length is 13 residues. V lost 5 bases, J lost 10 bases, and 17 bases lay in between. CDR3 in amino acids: CASSPDHSSDYTF. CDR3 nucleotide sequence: TGTGCCAGCAGCCCGGATCACTCCTCCGACTACACCTTC.